One sample yielded the 30 T cell receptor beta chains listed below, sequenced in a study of CD8 T cells in Susac syndrome. With random hexamers, reverse transcription was performed on roughly 0.45 to 1 ug of RNA. TCRdb independently ran MiXCR on the immunoSEQ multiplex PCR reads; one entry per CDR3 protein. The table has about 190,000 distinct CDR3 sequences, roughly 94% seen once. Sequencing was carried out using CD8+ T cells from PBMCs. These receptors all stem from a human donor with Susac syndrome.

The genes are TRBV29-1 and TRBJ2-3; 8 nucleotides match TRBD2. The V gene end was trimmed by 2 bases and the J gene end by 5 bases; junction bases not matched to a gene: 6. The CDR3 is made up of 14 amino acids. Per germline, CDR1 SQVTM and CDR2 ANQGSEA. Here the CDR3 DNA reads TGCAGCGTTGAACAGCGGGAGAGGGGAGATACGCAGTATTTT. This encodes CSVEQRERGDTQYF.

The V gene is TRBV2, the J gene TRBJ1-1, with D unclear. There are 13 residues in the CDR3. CDR1 is SNHLY and CDR2 is FYNNEI in the germline V gene. V shed 5 bases and J shed 1 base, with 8 bases lying between them. CDR3 protein: CASSSAGNTEAFF. CDR3 coding DNA: TGTGCCAGCAGTTCGGCAGGGAACACTGAAGCTTTCTTT.

This chain uses TRBV20-1 with TRBJ1-2; D perhaps matches TRBD1 (5 bases). The length of the CDR3 is 14 residues. V lost 6 bases and J lost 0, with 14 bases in between. Germline CDR1 DFQATT, CDR2 SNEGSKA (reference sequence). The CDR3 here is CSAGGHGANYGYTF. The CDR3 bases are TGCAGTGCGGGAGGACACGGAGCTAACTATGGCTACACCTTC.

The chain recombines TRBV4-1 with TRBJ1-1; D gene unclear. The germline gives CDR1 MGHRA, CDR2 YSYEKL. V lost 0 bases and J 1 base, leaving 9 bases between the germline ends. This CDR3 spans 15 amino acids. The CDR3 region has the DNA TGCGCCAGCAGCCAAGATCTCGGGAGGAACACTGAAGCTTTCTTT. It encodes CASSQDLGRNTEAFF.

The CDR3 DNA reads as TGTGCCAGCAGCTTGTTCGAGAACACTGAAGCTTTCTTT. It yields the protein CASSLFENTEAFF. The chain has TRBV7-8 and TRBJ1-1; no clear D gene. Germline CDR1 SGHVS, CDR2 FQNEAQ. The ends were cut back, 3 bases at V and 1 base at J, with 6 bases in the middle. The CDR3 covers 13 residues. The complete variable domain, with remaining parts taken from reference TRBV7-8 and TRBJ1-1, reads GAGVSQSPRYKVAKRGQDVALRCDPISGHVSLFWYQQALGQGPEFLTYFQNEAQLDKSGLPSDRFFAERPEGSVSTLKIQRTQQEDSAVYLCASSLFENTEAFFGQGTRLTVV.

This clonotype was seen only a few times. This chain joins TRBV7-9 and TRBJ2-1; D is ambiguous. The CDR3 extends over 12 amino acids. Germline V lookup: CDR1 SEHNR, CDR2 FQNEAQ (reference sequence). V was clipped by 0 bases and J by 9 bases, with 6 bases between them. CDR3 in amino acids: CASSLAGSEQFF. The CDR3, as DNA: TGTGCCAGCAGCTTAGCCGGCTCTGAGCAGTTCTTC.

This chain uses TRBV3-1 with TRBJ1-1, with D possibly matching TRBD1 (6 bases). Germline values: CDR1 LGHDT, CDR2 YNNKEL (reference sequence). V dropped 4 bases and J dropped 4 bases, with 16 bases sitting between them. The CDR3 sequence is 15 residues long. The CDR3 loop reads CASSPHRTEFTEAFF. The CDR3 DNA reads as TGTGCCAGCAGCCCCCATCGGACAGAATTCACTGAAGCTTTCTTT.

The chain links TRBV12-3 or TRBV12-4 to TRBJ1-5, with D tentatively TRBD1 (6 bases). V lost 6 bases and J lost 0, with 12 bases in between. The CDR3 totals 15 residues. CDR3 sequence: CASRPTGPSNQPQHF. Written as DNA, the CDR3 is TGTGCCAGCAGACCGACAGGCCCTAGCAATCAGCCCCAGCATTTT.

The rearrangement uses TRBV19 and TRBJ2-2; 8 bases are shared with TRBD1. The CDR3 consists of 13 residues. V gave up 3 bases and J gave up 9 bases; unmatched junction bases: 3. Germline CDR1 reads LNHDA; CDR2 reads SQIVND (reference sequence). CDR3 in amino acids: CASSIRGLRELFF. CDR3 nucleotides: TGTGCCAGTAGTATCAGGGGGCTGAGGGAGCTGTTTTTT. The full variable domain, completed using reference TRBV19 and TRBJ2-2, is DGGITQSPKYLFRKEGQNVTLSCEQNLNHDAMYWYRQDPGQGLRLIYYSQIVNDFQKGDIAEGYSVSREKKESFPLTVTSAQKNPTAFYLCASSIRGLRELFFGEGSRLTVL.

The chain employs TRBV15 and TRBJ1-5; D is unresolved. Trimming took 3 bases from V and 2 from J, leaving 14 bases between them. This CDR3 has 16 residues. Germline CDR1 LNHNV, CDR2 YYDKDF (reference sequence). The CDR3 spells CATSRGGSRGNQPQHF. The CDR3 nucleotides are TGTGCCACCAGCAGGGGCGGTAGCCGCGGCAATCAGCCCCAGCATTTT.

V is TRBV5-1 and J is TRBJ1-2; D is unresolved. Trimming took 4 bases from V and 8 from J, leaving 15 bases between them. The CDR3 runs to 13 residues. Germline lookup yields CDR1 SGHRS and CDR2 YFSETQ. CDR3 nucleotides: TGCGCCAGCAGCGAAGAAAGGGCTGGAGGCTACACCTTC. Translating gives CASSEERAGGYTF. Supplemented by reference TRBV5-1 and TRBJ1-2, the full variable domain reads KAGVTQTPRYLIKTRGQQVTLSCSPISGHRSVSWYQQTPGQGLQFLFEYFSETQRNKGNFPGRFSGRQFSNSRSEMNVSTLELGDSALYLCASSEERAGGYTFGSGTRLTVV.

The chain recombines TRBV29-1 with TRBJ1-1, with 8 bases identical to TRBD1. After removal of 5 bases from V and 4 bases from J, the junction contained 0 bases not matched to a gene. Germline V CDR1 and CDR2: SQVTM, ANQGSEA. The CDR3 covers 11 residues. Here the CDR3 reads CSVTGGTEAFF. The CDR3, as DNA: TGCAGCGTTACAGGGGGCACTGAAGCTTTCTTT.

The J gene is TRBJ2-3, the V gene TRBV13; 7 bases line up with TRBD2. From germline, CDR1 is PRHDT and CDR2 FYEKMQ (reference sequence). There are 16 residues in the CDR3. With V trimmed by 5 bases and J by 5 bases, 13 bases remained unmatched. This CDR3 reads CASSPVEGRAKDTQYF. In DNA form, the CDR3 reads TGTGCCAGCAGCCCCGTCGAGGGGAGGGCCAAAGATACGCAGTATTTT.

The chain recombines TRBV9 with TRBJ2-1, with TRBD1 matching 9 bases. Trimming at V came to 6 bases and at J to 8 bases, leaving 6 bases not matched to a gene. Germline V gene data show CDR1 as SGDLS and CDR2 as YYNGEE. This CDR3 region has 13 residues. The CDR3 here is CASNRDRDDEQFF. CDR3 coding DNA: TGTGCCAGCAACCGGGACAGGGACGATGAGCAGTTCTTC. Full variable domain (rest looked up from reference TRBV9 and TRBJ2-1): DSGVTQTPKHLITATGQRVTLRCSPRSGDLSVYWYQQSLDQGLQFLIQYYNGEERAKGNILERFSAQQFPDLHSELNLSSLELGDSALYFCASNRDRDDEQFFGPGTRLTVL.

The rearrangement uses TRBV20-1 and TRBJ2-1; D is unclear. Per the germline V gene, CDR1 is DFQATT and CDR2 is SNEGSKA (reference sequence). The CDR3 contains 15 residues. Trimming stripped 0 bases from V and 3 bases from J, with 12 bases between. CDR3 bases: TGCAGTGCTAGAGATCGGAGCAGTCTCTACAATGAGCAGTTCTTC. Translated, it gives CSARDRSSLYNEQFF.

The CDR3 DNA follows: TGTGCCATCGAAAGGAGCTCCTACAATGAGCAGTTCTTC. Translating gives CAIERSSYNEQFF. The chain joins TRBV12-3 or TRBV12-4 to TRBJ2-1; D is unclear. This CDR3 is 13 amino acids long. V gave up 10 bases and J gave up 0 bases, with 10 bases separating them.

The chain joins TRBV27 to TRBJ2-1, with D uncertain. Between the trimmed V and J ends, which lost 8 bases and 4 bases, there was a span of 12 bases. Germline-derived CDR1 and CDR2 are MNHEY and SMNVEV (reference sequence). The CDR3 totals 13 residues. CDR3 in DNA: TGTGCCAGCCGCCTCGATGGATACAATGAGCAGTTCTTC. It encodes CASRLDGYNEQFF.

V and J are TRBV5-1 and TRBJ1-1, with a tentative D call TRBD1 (5 bases). V lost 0 bases, J lost 5 bases, and 14 bases lay in between. Germline CDR1 is SGHRS and CDR2 is YFSETQ. This CDR3 has 15 residues. For the CDR3, the DNA is TGCGCCAGCAGCTTGGCCCGGGGGATAAGTACTGAAGCTTTCTTT. It encodes CASSLARGISTEAFF.

V is TRBV5-4 and J is TRBJ1-3, with D tentatively TRBD1 (5 bases). The germline V gene encodes CDR1 SGHNT and CDR2 YYREEE (reference sequence). Trimming removed 8 bases from V and 4 bases from J, with 13 bases in between. This CDR3 contains 13 residues. The chain's CDR3 is CARGTLGGNTIYF. The DNA for the CDR3 is TGTGCCAGAGGGACGCTGGGGGGAAACACCATATATTTT.

V usage is TRBV6-5 and J usage is TRBJ1-1; the D gene is possibly TRBD1 (6 bases). The CDR3 runs 14 residues. Trimming cost V 3 bases and J 5 bases, with 13 bases left between them. Germline V gene sequence: CDR1 MNHEY, CDR2 SVGAGI. The chain's CDR3 is CASSYAGVRTEAFF. As DNA, the CDR3 is TGTGCCAGCAGTTATGCAGGGGTGAGGACTGAAGCTTTCTTT.

The chain has TRBV5-1 and TRBJ2-7; the D gene is possibly TRBD2 (6 bases). Germline CDR1 SGHRS, CDR2 YFSETQ. The CDR3 runs to 16 residues. Trimming removed 0 bases from V and 2 bases from J, with 15 bases in between. CDR3 sequence: CASSLEVTSSTYEQYF. In DNA, the CDR3 is TGCGCCAGCAGCTTGGAAGTTACTAGCAGTACCTACGAGCAGTACTTC.

The chain carries TRBV18 and TRBJ2-7, with TRBD2 as a possible D gene (5 bases). CDR3 length equals 16 residues. Trimming cost V 4 bases and J 1 base, with 17 bases left between them. In germline, CDR1 is KGHSH, CDR2 LQKENI. CDR3 sequence reads: CASSRQDNRGSYEQYF. Here the CDR3 DNA reads TGTGCCAGCTCACGGCAGGATAACCGGGGTTCCTACGAGCAGTACTTC.

The V and J genes are TRBV2 and TRBJ1-5, with D possibly being TRBD1 (5 bases). Germline lookup yields CDR1 SNHLY and CDR2 FYNNEI. The CDR3 consists of 14 residues. V lost 2 bases to trimming and J lost 5 bases, with 10 bases between them. The CDR3 DNA reads as TGTGCCAGCAGTGAAAGTCAGGGATATCAGCCCCAGCATTTT. Translating it yields CASSESQGYQPQHF.

The rearrangement links TRBV7-9 to TRBJ2-1; D ambiguous. This CDR3 has 14 residues. V shed 1 base and J shed 0 bases, with 4 bases lying between them. Germline V gene sequence: CDR1 SEHNR, CDR2 FQNEAQ (reference sequence). CDR3 bases: TGTGCCAGCAGCTTAGAATACTCCTACAATGAGCAGTTCTTC. Residues: CASSLEYSYNEQFF.

This clonotype has just a few counts. The J gene is TRBJ2-3, the V gene TRBV4-2; TRBD2 aligns across 9 bases. CDR3 length equals 15 residues. CDR1 is LGHNA and CDR2 is YNFKEQ in the germline V gene. After removal of 1 base from V and 1 base from J, the junction contained 0 bases not matched to a gene. For the CDR3, the DNA is TGTGCCAGCAGCCAAGTAGCGGGAGGCACAGATACGCAGTATTTT. The encoded protein is CASSQVAGGTDTQYF.

This chain connects TRBV20-1 to TRBJ2-6, with D unclear. In germline, CDR1 is DFQATT, CDR2 SNEGSKA (reference sequence). Deletions cut 5 bases from V and 6 bases from J, with 5 bases between. CDR3 length equals 11 residues. The CDR3 sequence: CSAWEANVLTF. CDR3 bases: TGCAGTGCTTGGGAGGCCAACGTCCTGACTTTC.

V gene TRBV27 combines with J gene TRBJ2-4; maybe TRBD1 (6 bases). The CDR3 is 18 residues long. The germline gives CDR1 MNHEY, CDR2 SMNVEV (reference sequence). V was cut by 1 base and J by 0 bases, with 16 bases left in between. This CDR3 is CASSLFQGLVLAKNIQYF. CDR3 coding DNA: TGTGCCAGCAGTTTATTCCAGGGGCTGGTTCTAGCCAAAAACATTCAGTACTTC.

This clonotype was observed once. This chain connects TRBV2 to TRBJ2-5; 11 bases align to TRBD2. Germline CDR1 and CDR2: SNHLY and FYNNEI. V was clipped by 4 bases and J by 1 base; unmatched bases: 5. The CDR3 has 16 residues. CDR3 in DNA: TGTGCCAGCAGTGGGATGACTAGCGGGGTCCAAGAGACCCAGTACTTC. Its translation: CASSGMTSGVQETQYF.

The rearrangement uses TRBV7-9 and TRBJ2-5; D not resolved. The V end lost 4 bases, the J end lost 1 base, and 13 bases lay between the germline ends. Germline V gene sequence: CDR1 SEHNR, CDR2 FQNEAQ (reference sequence). The CDR3 contains 15 residues. CDR3 in amino acids: CASSSVGPSQETQYF. CDR3 DNA sequence: TGTGCCAGCAGCTCCGTTGGGCCCAGCCAAGAGACCCAGTACTTC.

The count of this clonotype is one. This sequence joins TRBV21-1 and TRBJ1-5; the table's D gene call, TRBD1, was not cross checked with the DNA. TRBV21-1 is classified as a pseudogene. The CDR3 extends over 14 amino acids. The CDR3 loop is CASSTTVSNQPQHF. Here the CDR3 DNA reads TGTGCCAGCAGCACGACAGTGAGCAATCAGCCCCAGCATTTT.